One sample yielded the 17 T cell receptor beta chains listed below, sequenced in a study of blood T cell repertoires in COVID-19. Produced via immunoSEQ multiplex PCR; TCRdb's table is partial and in-frame only. Among about 200,000 clones listed, approximately 80% were seen once. Sequenced sample: PBMCs or T cells enriched from blood (not recorded which). These receptors all stem from a woman between 40 and 55 years old with acute COVID-19.

CDR3 bases: TGTGCCAGCAGCTTAAGTCAGTCATGGAGTAGATATTCCGAAGTCTCTAGCGAGCAGTACTTC. Its protein is CASSLSQSWSRYSEVSSEQYF. V is TRBV7-8 and J is TRBJ2-7; the D is unclear. Trimming cost V 2 bases and J 6 bases, with 35 bases left between them. Germline CDR1 reads SGHVS; CDR2 reads FQNEAQ. The CDR3 has 21 amino acids.

The chain joins TRBV5-1 to TRBJ2-1, with TRBD2 as a possible D gene (7 bases). Germline V CDR1 and CDR2: SGHRS, YFSETQ. The CDR3 length is 14 residues. The V end lost 4 bases, the J end lost 7 bases, and 15 bases lay between the germline ends. CDR3 coding DNA: TGCGCCAGCAGCAGGGACGGGGGGCCTAATGAGCAGTTCTTC. It codes for CASSRDGGPNEQFF.

This chain joins TRBV19 and TRBJ2-1; 7 nucleotides match TRBD2. Germline V CDR1 and CDR2: LNHDA, SQIVND (reference sequence). There are 18 residues in the CDR3. Losses at the gene ends were 0 bases for V and 5 bases for J; bases not matched to a gene: 13. CDR3 DNA: TGTGCCAGTAGTATAGATCGGGACCAGCGGGGTTATCACAATGAGCAGTTCTTC. It encodes CASSIDRDQRGYHNEQFF.

The chain links TRBV5-4 to TRBJ2-7, with D possibly TRBD1 on 6 matching bases. The CDR3 consists of 13 residues. Germline lookup yields CDR1 SGHNT and CDR2 YYREEE (reference sequence). Trimming removed 1 base at V and 6 bases at J, with 11 bases between. The CDR3: CASSLNRDGEQYF. The CDR3 DNA follows: TGTGCCAGCAGCTTGAACAGGGATGGCGAGCAGTACTTC.

The chain employs TRBV6-5 and TRBJ1-2; perhaps TRBD1 as D (6 bases). Per germline, CDR1 MNHEY and CDR2 SVGAGI. The CDR3 spans 15 residues. V was trimmed by 2 bases and J by 4 bases, leaving 14 bases between them. CDR3 sequence (DNA): TGTGCCAGCAGTTACCTTGCAGGGGAACTCTATGGCTACACCTTC. Translated: CASSYLAGELYGYTF.

This chain connects TRBV5-1 to TRBJ1-1; TRBD1 is a possible D gene (5 bases). The ends were cut back, 3 bases at V and 1 base at J, with 10 bases in the middle. Germline V lookup: CDR1 SGHRS, CDR2 YFSETQ. This CDR3 region has 14 residues. DNA of the CDR3: TGCGCCAGCAGCTGGGGCAGGTCGAACACTGAAGCTTTCTTT. It codes for CASSWGRSNTEAFF.

This clone showed up just a few times. This rearrangement joins TRBV9 to TRBJ1-2; TRBD1 matches 10 bases. Germline trimming cut 3 bases from V and 0 bases from J; bases unmatched to any gene: 8. The CDR3 spans 17 residues. The germline CDR1 and CDR2 sequences are SGDLS and YYNGEE. CDR3 DNA sequence: TGTGCCAGCAGCGGTAGGGACAGGGGCGTTACTAACTATGGCTACACCTTC. Translated: CASSGRDRGVTNYGYTF.

The V call is TRBV14, the J call TRBJ2-2; D uncertain. Trimming removed 4 bases at V and 2 bases at J, with 14 bases between. Germline values: CDR1 SGHDN, CDR2 FVKESK. The CDR3 extends over 16 amino acids. In DNA, the CDR3 is TGTGCCAGCAGCCGGTTCGGTCAGACTAACACCGGGGAGCTGTTTTTT. Translated: CASSRFGQTNTGELFF.

This chain uses TRBV7-9 with TRBJ1-2; D is unresolved. Trimming stripped 1 base from V and 3 bases from J, with 15 bases between. CDR1 SEHNR and CDR2 FQNEAQ come from the germline V gene (reference sequence). The CDR3 loop spans 16 amino acids. The CDR3 sequence is CASSLVRGGRDYGYTF. The DNA of the CDR3 is TGTGCCAGCAGCTTAGTCCGAGGCGGGAGGGACTATGGCTACACCTTC.

This sequence joins TRBV5-1 and TRBJ1-4; TRBD1 agrees at 8 bases. The CDR3 totals 14 residues. CDR1 and CDR2 from the germline V gene are SGHRS and YFSETQ. V lost 3 bases and J lost 7; bases outside the gene matches: 5. CDR3 nucleotide sequence: TGCGCCAGCAGCTCCACAGGGGGTAGTGAAAAACTGTTTTTT. Residues: CASSSTGGSEKLFF.

The V gene is TRBV10-2, the J gene TRBJ1-1; D possibly corresponds to TRBD1 (5 bases). CDR3 length: 15 residues. Trimming pared 6 bases from V and 4 bases from J, leaving 18 bases between. Germline V gene data show CDR1 as WSHSY and CDR2 as SAAADI. CDR3 in amino acids: CASREGAQRGTEAFF. Written as DNA, the CDR3 is TGCGCCAGCAGAGAGGGAGCCCAAAGGGGCACTGAAGCTTTCTTT.

This sequence joins TRBV6-4 and TRBJ2-1; D may be TRBD1 (5 bases). There are 16 residues in the CDR3. CDR1 and CDR2 from the germline V gene are MRHNA and SNTAGT. Trimming removed 4 bases from V and 4 bases from J, with 17 bases in between. The CDR3 loop reads CASSVSRQSRYNEQFF. CDR3 DNA: TGTGCCAGCAGTGTTTCTAGACAGTCGCGGTACAATGAGCAGTTCTTC.

The rearrangement links TRBV6-1 to TRBJ2-7; D is unresolved. Deletions cut 1 base from V and 2 bases from J, with 12 bases between. This CDR3 contains 15 residues. The germline gives CDR1 MNHNS, CDR2 SASEGT. The CDR3 region is CASSEGPLNPYEQYF. CDR3 bases: TGTGCCAGCAGTGAAGGGCCCCTCAATCCCTACGAGCAGTACTTC.

The J gene is TRBJ2-6, the V gene TRBV7-2, with D unclear. This CDR3 is 14 amino acids long. The germline V and J ends were trimmed by 3 bases and 0 bases, with 3 bases remaining between them. Germline CDR1 is SGHTA and CDR2 is FQGNSA. The CDR3: CASSLSSGANVLTF. In DNA form, the CDR3 reads TGTGCCAGCAGCTTGAGCTCTGGGGCCAACGTCCTGACTTTC.

The gene calls are TRBV7-3 and TRBJ1-5; possible D gene TRBD1, 5 bases. Germline CDR1 is SGHTA and CDR2 is FQGTGA. The CDR3 contains 13 residues. V shed 5 bases and J shed 4 bases, with 9 bases lying between them. The CDR3 spells CASSRGVNQPQHF. The DNA for the CDR3 is TGTGCCAGCAGCCGGGGGGTAAATCAGCCCCAGCATTTT.

This clone turned up a few times. CDR3 DNA: TGTGCCAGCAGCTTAGGCCGGGGGGGTTCACCCCTCCACTTT. The encoded protein is CASSLGRGGSPLHF. This chain links TRBV13 with TRBJ1-6; possibly TRBD1 for D (5 bases). Trimming shortened V by 0 bases and J by 9 bases, and 9 bases separated the two germline ends. Germline V gives CDR1 PRHDT, CDR2 FYEKMQ (reference sequence). This CDR3 has 14 residues.

The V and J genes are TRBV7-2 and TRBJ2-1; 10 bases align to TRBD2. Trimming cost V 6 bases and J 8 bases; bases outside gene matches: 10. Germline V lookup: CDR1 SGHTA, CDR2 FQGNSA. The CDR3 is 15 residues long. CDR3 sequence reads: CASRRAGGPVDEQFF. Written as DNA, the CDR3 is TGTGCCAGCAGGAGAGCGGGAGGGCCGGTGGATGAGCAGTTCTTC.